The clone carrying this TCR beta chain has only a few counts. Its specificity is unknown. The record originates from a study of cytomegalovirus exposure and HLA in healthy donors. Study conclusions and caveats: TCR beta V- and J-gene trimming was later associated with a missense DCLRE1C variant. Most TCRs appeared rarely, but some public TCRs recurred in many donors. Most likely, a cluster of highly shared sequence variants arose as a sequencing artifact.

PCR amplification relied on 60 Vbeta primers (plus 13 Jbeta primers). Libraries were prepared by immunoSEQ multiplex PCR; TCRdb keeps only in-frame clonotypes and omits some of them. The repertoire has 95,000 to 150,000 clones, 15% of them found once; the top ten carry 1.9%. The CDR3 spans 15 residues. With 1 base removed from V and 0 bases from J, the gap between germline ends came to 7 bases. Germline CDR1 reads SGHAT; CDR2 reads FQNNGV. The clonotype was recovered from a woman aged 18-29 years in good health and CMV-seronegative. The rearrangement joins TRBV11-2 to TRBJ1-5; D is uncertain. Sequenced input: PBMCs. In nucleotides, the CDR3 is TGTGCCAGCAGCTTAGGGGGAGCTAGCAATCAGCCCCAGCATTTT. It specifies CASSLGGASNQPQHF.